These T cell receptor beta chains were read from a single sample in a study of OX40 agonist ivuxolimab in advanced cancers. Sequencing used immunoSEQ multiplex PCR; TCRdb keeps in-frame clones, though not all of them. Of around 76,000 clones listed, 70% to 90% are singletons. The material sequenced was CD4+ or CD8+ T cells sorted from blood, taken in a trial of the OX40 agonist ivuxolimab. The receptors were sampled from an adult with an advanced solid tumor such as melanoma, head and neck, liver or kidney cancer. The CDR3 runs from the conserved cysteine through the conserved F or W. A D gene is named only where the DNA matches it firmly. Expanded clones get a size class; other rows say once, few or many, or leave the size out.

TRBJ2-7 | NA | TRBV28 | NA | CASSSGESASYEQYF | TGTGCCAGCAGTTCGGGGGAATCGGCCTCCTACGAGCAGTACTTC
TRBJ2-2 | NA | TRBV4-2 | NA | CASSRQTPRGTGELFF | TGTGCCAGCAGCCGACAGACTCCACGGGGCACCGGGGAGCTGTTTTTT
TRBJ2-7 | TRBD1 | TRBV7-2 | NA | CASSLGIPGQGYEQYF | TGTGCCAGCAGCTTGGGGATTCCGGGACAGGGTTACGAGCAGTACTTC
TRBJ1-5 | NA | TRBV10-3 | NA | CAISEVQGQPQHF | TGTGCCATCAGTGAGGTACAGGGCCAGCCCCAGCATTTT
TRBJ2-3 | NA | TRBV7-2 | NA | CASSLGWVRTDTQYF | TGTGCCAGCAGCCTCGGATGGGTGAGGACAGATACGCAGTATTTT
TRBJ2-4 | TRBD1 | TRBV5-4 | NA | CASSSSRQGNIQYF | TGTGCCAGCAGCTCGTCACGACAGGGTAACATTCAGTACTTC
TRBJ2-1 | NA | TRBV10-3 | NA | CAISESKSQVRDEQFF | TGTGCCATCAGTGAGTCAAAGTCTCAGGTTAGGGATGAGCAGTTCTTC
TRBJ1-1 | NA | TRBV7-9 | NA | CASSPEGGVYTEAFF | TGTGCCAGCAGCCCTGAGGGGGGGGTGTACACTGAAGCTTTCTTT
TRBJ2-7 | TRBD1 | TRBV11-2 | NA | CASSPGTAEQYF | TGTGCCAGCAGCCCCGGGACAGCTGAGCAGTACTTC
TRBJ1-5 | TRBD1 | TRBV28 | NA | CASGTETIRPQHF | TGTGCCAGCGGGACAGAGACAATCAGGCCCCAGCATTTT
TRBJ1-3 | NA | TRBV9 | NA | CASSVALRESGNTIYF | TGTGCCAGCAGCGTAGCCCTTCGGGAATCTGGAAACACCATATATTTT
TRBJ2-7 | NA | TRBV18 | once | CASSPDSSYEQYF | TGTGCCAGCTCACCCGACAGCTCCTACGAGCAGTACTTC
TRBJ2-2 | NA | TRBV5-4 | NA | CASSKQTVNTGELFF | TGTGCCAGCAGCAAGCAGACAGTGAACACCGGGGAGCTGTTTTTT
TRBJ2-7 | NA | TRBV27 | once | CASSLMAGLRYEQYF | TGTGCCAGCAGTTTAATGGCCGGCCTGCGGTACGAGCAGTACTTC
TRBJ2-7 | NA | TRBV6-5 | NA | CASSYLRGNNEQYF | TGTGCCAGCAGTTACTTGAGGGGGAACAACGAGCAGTACTTC
TRBJ2-5 | NA | TRBV4-1 | NA | CASSQHDIRRVHF | TGCGCCAGCAGCCAACACGACATTAGGAGGGTTCACTTC
TRBJ2-1 | NA | TRBV6-5 | NA | CASREYNEQFF | TGTGCCAGCCGAGAGTACAATGAGCAGTTCTTC
TRBJ2-5 | TRBD2 | TRBV6-5 | NA | CASSPSGGRGETQYF | TGTGCCAGCAGTCCGTCGGGGGGGCGGGGAGAGACCCAGTACTTC
TRBJ2-3 | TRBD2 | TRBV5-4 | NA | CASSLARGAQTDTQYF | TGTGCCAGCAGCTTGGCGCGGGGGGCCCAGACAGATACGCAGTATTTT
TRBJ2-5 | NA | TRBV4-2 | NA | CASSHRGGGERETQYF | TGTGCCAGCAGCCATCGAGGCGGGGGCGAGAGGGAGACCCAGTACTTC
TRBJ2-4 | NA | TRBV6-6 | NA | CASSNVGGGQNIQYF | TGTGCCAGCAGTAACGTAGGAGGGGGGCAAAACATTCAGTACTTC
TRBJ2-5 | NA | TRBV7-3 | NA | CASSSWGSGEETQYF | TGTGCCAGCAGCTCTTGGGGTAGCGGAGAAGAGACCCAGTACTTC
TRBJ1-5 | NA | TRBV5-1 | NA | CASSLDGNNQPQHF | TGCGCCAGCAGCTTGGACGGAAACAATCAGCCCCAGCATTTT
TRBJ2-5 | TRBD2 | TRBV5-4 | NA | CASSWGGETQYF | TGTGCCAGCAGCTGGGGGGGAGAGACCCAGTACTTC
TRBJ1-2 | TRBD1 | TRBV29-1 | NA | CSVGTGPYGYTF | TGCAGCGTTGGGACAGGGCCTTATGGCTACACCTTC
TRBJ2-1 | NA | TRBV6-1 | NA | CASSPSGTPSFF | TGTGCCAGCAGTCCCTCCGGGACCCCCTCGTTCTTC
TRBJ1-3 | NA | TRBV11-2 | once | CAGSFQGAGNTIYF | TGTGCCGGCAGCTTTCAAGGGGCTGGAAACACCATATATTTT
TRBJ1-2 | TRBD1 | TRBV30 | NA | CAWRTQAGGYGYTF | TGTGCCTGGAGAACCCAGGCAGGGGGATATGGCTACACCTTC